The 24 T cell receptor beta chains presented below share a single source sample, sequenced in a study of T cells in localized non-small cell lung cancer. Repertoires were generated with immunoSEQ multiplex PCR, while TCRdb's copy carries only in-frame clones and drops some. Counted here are tens of thousands of clones, approximately 80% occurring once; the ten biggest clones make up 17%. This sample comprised peripheral blood, obtained before any cancer treatment. The receptors here all came from a male donor at least 60 years old with stage III squamous cell lung carcinoma.

The V and J genes are TRBV5-5 and TRBJ1-2; D not resolved. The length of the CDR3 is 13 residues. Between the trimmed V and J ends, which lost 0 bases and 4 bases, there was a span of 7 bases. Germline-derived CDR1 and CDR2 are SGHKS and YYEKEE (reference sequence). CDR3 nucleotides: TGTGCCAGCAGCTTGGAGCTAGGCTATGGCTACACCTTC. Encoded protein: CASSLELGYGYTF.

The chain carries TRBV11-2 and TRBJ1-2, with TRBD1 matching 9 bases. CDR3 length equals 16 residues. Unmatched junction bases numbered 9, after V lost 1 base and J lost 6 bases. The germline V gene encodes CDR1 SGHAT and CDR2 FQNNGV. This CDR3 is CASSLVQGWDRDGYTF. DNA for the CDR3: TGTGCCAGCAGCTTAGTCCAGGGATGGGACAGGGATGGCTACACCTTC.

The chain uses TRBV25-1 and TRBJ2-7; 7 bases match TRBD1. Germline CDR1 reads MGHDK; CDR2 reads SYGVNS. The CDR3 runs to 13 residues. With V trimmed by 5 bases and J by 2 bases, 3 bases remained unmatched. The CDR3 DNA follows: TGTGCCAGCAGTAATGACAGGGCCTACGAGCAGTACTTC. Its translation is CASSNDRAYEQYF.

The rearrangement uses TRBV19 and TRBJ1-1, with a tentative D call TRBD1 (5 bases). The germline V gene has CDR1 LNHDA and CDR2 SQIVND (reference sequence). The CDR3 consists of 16 residues. Trimming removed 5 bases from V and 5 bases from J, with 21 bases in between. CDR3 region: CASSSPGLGVGTEAFF. CDR3 DNA sequence: TGTGCCAGTAGTTCCCCCGGACTGGGGGTGGGGACTGAAGCTTTCTTT.

This clone appeared once. The CDR3 loop reads CASSPGTSGSQETQYF. The CDR3 nucleotides read TGTGCCAGCAGCCCCGGGACTAGCGGGAGCCAAGAGACCCAGTACTTC. V gene TRBV7-8 combines with J gene TRBJ2-5; 14 bases match TRBD2. Losses at the gene ends were 5 bases for V and 1 base for J; bases not matched to a gene: 3. The CDR3 sequence is 16 residues long. CDR1 and CDR2 (germline): SGHVS, FQNEAQ.

The CDR3 here is CASSGTSGNNEQFF. The CDR3 DNA reads TGTGCCAGTAGTGGGACTAGCGGGAACAATGAGCAGTTCTTC. The chain employs TRBV19 and TRBJ2-1; TRBD2 matches at 13 bases. The germline V gene has CDR1 LNHDA and CDR2 SQIVND (reference sequence). The CDR3 extends over 14 amino acids. V gave up 5 bases and J gave up 5 bases; unmatched junction bases: 0.

The chain links TRBV5-6 to TRBJ2-7; 7 nucleotides agree with TRBD2. The germline gives CDR1 SGHDT, CDR2 YYEEEE. Unmatched junction bases numbered 16, after V lost 4 bases and J lost 3 bases. There are 17 residues in the CDR3. CDR3 amino acids: CASSLGRGGHRHYEQYF. The CDR3, as DNA: TGTGCCAGCAGCCTGGGGAGGGGCGGGCACCGCCACTACGAGCAGTACTTC.

The CDR3 is CAWRRTGDGNTIYF. CDR3 in DNA: TGTGCCTGGAGAAGGACAGGGGACGGAAACACCATATATTTT. The J gene is TRBJ1-3, the V gene TRBV30; the match to TRBD1 covers 9 bases. The CDR3 contains 14 residues. Germline V gives CDR1 GTSNPN, CDR2 SVGIG (reference sequence). V dropped 3 bases and J dropped 4; count of bases not matched to a gene: 4. The whole variable domain, remainder taken from reference TRBV30 and TRBJ1-3, is SQTIHQWPATLVQPVGSPLSLECTVEGTSNPNLYWYRQAAGRGLQLLFYSVGIGQISSEVPQNLSASRPQDRQFILSSKKLLLSDSGFYLCAWRRTGDGNTIYFGEGSWLTVV.

This chain connects TRBV5-1 to TRBJ2-3; D uncertain. The CDR3 has 18 amino acids. The germline gives CDR1 SGHRS, CDR2 YFSETQ. V lost 0 bases and J 2 bases, leaving 19 bases between the germline ends. The CDR3, as DNA: TGCGCCAGCAGCTTGGCCGCTGCCGTGGTGAAAGCCACAGATACGCAGTATTTT. This sequence encodes CASSLAAAVVKATDTQYF. Supplemented by reference TRBV5-1 and TRBJ2-3, the full variable domain reads KAGVTQTPRYLIKTRGQQVTLSCSPISGHRSVSWYQQTPGQGLQFLFEYFSETQRNKGNFPGRFSGRQFSNSRSEMNVSTLELGDSALYLCASSLAAAVVKATDTQYFGPGTRLTVL.

The count of this clone is one. The chain couples TRBV9 to TRBJ2-6, with no clear D. The CDR3 has 15 amino acids. V shed 2 bases and J shed 0 bases, with 6 bases lying between them. CDR1 is SGDLS and CDR2 is YYNGEE in the germline V gene. CDR3 bases: TGTGCCAGCAGCGTCGAGTCCTCTGGGGCCAACGTCCTGACTTTC. It translates to CASSVESSGANVLTF.

This clone was counted only a few times. The rearrangement uses TRBV2 and TRBJ1-2, with D hard to call. The germline V gene encodes CDR1 SNHLY and CDR2 FYNNEI. The CDR3 is made up of 13 amino acids. The V end was cut by 10 bases, the J end by 7 bases, with 19 bases between. CDR3 residues: CATPEANRFGYTF. The CDR3 region has the DNA TGTGCCACCCCCGAGGCAAATAGGTTTGGCTACACCTTC. The full variable domain, its missing parts supplied by reference TRBV2 and TRBJ1-2, is EPEVTQTPSHQVTQMGQEVILRCVPISNHLYFYWYRQILGQKVEFLVSFYNNEISEKSEIFDDQFSVERPDGSNFTLKIRSTKLEDSAMYFCATPEANRFGYTFGSGTRLTVV.

The chain uses TRBV5-1 and TRBJ2-2; TRBD1 agrees at 9 bases. CDR1 SGHRS and CDR2 YFSETQ come from the germline V gene. CDR3 length: 16 residues. Germline trimming cut 5 bases from V and 5 bases from J; bases unmatched to any gene: 10. The CDR3, as DNA: TGCGCCAGCAGTCCTAAGGCACAGGGGGCGACCGGGGAGCTGTTTTTT. Amino acids: CASSPKAQGATGELFF.

This clone was seen a single time. This chain connects TRBV5-1 to TRBJ1-1, with D perhaps TRBD1 (5 bases). The CDR3 length is 14 residues. Per germline, CDR1 SGHRS and CDR2 YFSETQ. V lost 1 base and J lost 1, with 8 bases in between. CDR3 nucleotides: TGCGCCAGCAGCTTGAAGGGGACGAACACTGAAGCTTTCTTT. Its translation: CASSLKGTNTEAFF.

The CDR3 loop reads CASSRTGFTDTQYF. CDR3 sequence (DNA): TGTGCCAGTAGTAGGACAGGGTTTACGGATACGCAGTATTTT. The V call is TRBV19, the J call TRBJ2-3, with 8 nucleotides matching TRBD1. The CDR3 extends over 14 amino acids. The ends lost 4 bases at V and 6 bases at J; junction bases unmatched: 6. Germline V gene lookup returns CDR1 LNHDA and CDR2 SQIVND (reference sequence).

The chain recombines TRBV20-1 with TRBJ2-7; D unclear. CDR1 DFQATT and CDR2 SNEGSKA come from the germline V gene (reference sequence). Trimming cost V 6 bases and J 4 bases, with 10 bases left between them. The CDR3 runs to 11 residues. CDR3 sequence: CSASMGYEQYF. CDR3 DNA: TGCAGTGCCTCCATGGGATACGAGCAGTACTTC.

V gene TRBV2 combines with J gene TRBJ1-1; D unresolved. The germline V and J ends were trimmed by 6 bases and 0 bases, with 14 bases remaining between them. The CDR3 sequence is 15 residues long. Germline V gene lookup returns CDR1 SNHLY and CDR2 FYNNEI. The CDR3 DNA is TGTGCCAGCAGCACATTTTTGATCTTGAACACTGAAGCTTTCTTT. Translation gives CASSTFLILNTEAFF.

The chain combines TRBV5-1 with TRBJ2-3; 10 nucleotides line up with TRBD1. After removal of 4 bases from V and 5 bases from J, the junction contained 7 bases not matched to a gene. Germline loops: CDR1 SGHRS, CDR2 YFSETQ. The length of the CDR3 is 15 residues. CDR3 bases: TGCGCCAGCAGCCCCGACAGGGGGCGAGAAGATACGCAGTATTTT. Translation: CASSPDRGREDTQYF.

The rearrangement joins TRBV2 to TRBJ2-1, with 11 nucleotides matching TRBD2. J lost 8 bases, V lost 6 bases, and 9 bases had no gene match. Germline assignment: CDR1 SNHLY and CDR2 FYNNEI. This CDR3 has 15 residues. The CDR3 here is CASRTTSGSIDEQFF. The CDR3 DNA sequence: TGTGCCAGCAGAACAACTAGCGGGAGTATTGATGAGCAGTTCTTC. Looking up the rest from reference TRBV2 and TRBJ2-1 gives the full variable domain: EPEVTQTPSHQVTQMGQEVILRCVPISNHLYFYWYRQILGQKVEFLVSFYNNEISEKSEIFDDQFSVERPDGSNFTLKIRSTKLEDSAMYFCASRTTSGSIDEQFFGPGTRLTVL.

The CDR3 loop is CASSLAGERTATYNEQFF. As DNA, the CDR3 is TGTGCCAGCAGCTTAGCGGGGGAAAGGACGGCAACCTACAATGAGCAGTTCTTC. The J gene is TRBJ2-1, the V gene TRBV7-2, with D perhaps matching TRBD1 or TRBD2 (5 bases each). CDR3 length equals 18 residues. Deletions cut 0 bases from V and 2 bases from J, with 17 bases between. CDR1 and CDR2 (germline): SGHTA, FQGNSA.

The genes are TRBV11-1 and TRBJ1-1, with a possible D match to TRBD1 (6 bases). Germline V gives CDR1 SGHAT, CDR2 FQDESV (reference sequence). The V end lost 4 bases, the J end lost 0 bases, and 15 bases lay between the germline ends. The CDR3 runs 16 residues. The CDR3 spells CASSSLLRGLNTEAFF. The CDR3 DNA is TGTGCCAGCAGCTCTCTCCTCAGGGGCCTGAACACTGAAGCTTTCTTT.

The V gene is TRBV10-1, the J gene TRBJ2-1; D may be TRBD1 or TRBD2 (5 bases each). CDR1 and CDR2 from the germline V gene are WNHNN and SYGVQD (reference sequence). The CDR3 runs 13 residues. V gave up 8 bases and J gave up 6 bases, with 14 bases separating them. The CDR3 DNA reads as TGCGCCAGCGGGACGGTCGATATCAATGAGCAGTTCTTC. It codes for CASGTVDINEQFF.

This chain links TRBV6-1 with TRBJ2-7; D uncertain. Trimming cost V 7 bases and J 3 bases, with 16 bases left between them. The CDR3 totals 14 residues. The V gene's germline CDR1 is MNHNS and CDR2 SASEGT. CDR3 DNA sequence: TGTGCCAGCAAGGTGGTCTGGCAGAGCTACGAGCAGTACTTC. Residues: CASKVVWQSYEQYF.

The V gene is TRBV10-3, the J gene TRBJ1-2, with D unresolved. Trimming cost V 0 bases and J 3 bases, with 8 bases left between them. Germline V gene lookup returns CDR1 ENHRY and CDR2 SYGVKD. This CDR3 contains 14 residues. The CDR3 DNA reads as TGTGCCATCAGTGAGTCGATAGGGTACTATGGCTACACCTTC. Encoded protein: CAISESIGYYGYTF.

This chain uses TRBV6-1 with TRBJ2-7; the D gene is possibly TRBD1 (6 bases). In germline, CDR1 is MNHNS, CDR2 SASEGT. The length of the CDR3 is 12 residues. With 5 bases removed from V and 4 bases from J, the gap between germline ends came to 9 bases. CDR3 loop: CASSPTGYEQYF. Written as DNA, the CDR3 is TGTGCCAGCAGTCCTACAGGGTACGAGCAGTACTTC.